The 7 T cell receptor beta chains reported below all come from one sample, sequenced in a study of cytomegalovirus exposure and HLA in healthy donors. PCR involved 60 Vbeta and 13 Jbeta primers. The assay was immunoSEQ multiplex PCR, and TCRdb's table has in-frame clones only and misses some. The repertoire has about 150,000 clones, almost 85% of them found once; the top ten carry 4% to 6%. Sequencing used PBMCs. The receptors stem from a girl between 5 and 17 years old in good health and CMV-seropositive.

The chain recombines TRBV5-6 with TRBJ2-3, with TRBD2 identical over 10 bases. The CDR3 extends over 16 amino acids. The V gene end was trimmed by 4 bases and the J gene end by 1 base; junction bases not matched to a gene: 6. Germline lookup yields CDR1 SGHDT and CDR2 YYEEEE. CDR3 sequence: CASSRPSGGRTDTQYF. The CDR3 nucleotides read TGTGCCAGCAGCCGTCCTAGCGGGGGTCGCACAGATACGCAGTATTTT.

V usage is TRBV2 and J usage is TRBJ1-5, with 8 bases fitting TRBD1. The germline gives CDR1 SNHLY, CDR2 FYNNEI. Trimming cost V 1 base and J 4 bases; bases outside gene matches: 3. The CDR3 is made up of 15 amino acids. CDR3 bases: TGTGCCAGCAGTGAAGAAACAGGGGGTAATCAGCCCCAGCATTTT. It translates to CASSEETGGNQPQHF.

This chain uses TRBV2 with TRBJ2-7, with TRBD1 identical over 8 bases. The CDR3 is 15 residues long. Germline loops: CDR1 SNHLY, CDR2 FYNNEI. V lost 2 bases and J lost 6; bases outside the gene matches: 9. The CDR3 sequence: CASSEIGTGRREQYF. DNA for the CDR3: TGTGCCAGCAGTGAAATCGGGACAGGACGGCGCGAGCAGTACTTC.

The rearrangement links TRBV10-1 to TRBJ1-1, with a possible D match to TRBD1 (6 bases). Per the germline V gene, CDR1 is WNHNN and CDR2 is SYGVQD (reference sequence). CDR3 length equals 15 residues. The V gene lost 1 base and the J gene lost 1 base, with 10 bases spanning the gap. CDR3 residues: CASSELATGNTEAFF. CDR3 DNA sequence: TGCGCCAGCAGTGAGTTGGCGACAGGGAACACTGAAGCTTTCTTT.

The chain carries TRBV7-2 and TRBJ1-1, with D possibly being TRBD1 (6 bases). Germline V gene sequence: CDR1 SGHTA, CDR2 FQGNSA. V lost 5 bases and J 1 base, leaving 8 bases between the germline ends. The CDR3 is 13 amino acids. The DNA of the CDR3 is TGTGCCAGCAGCACAGGGTGGAACACTGAAGCTTTCTTT. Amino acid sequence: CASSTGWNTEAFF.

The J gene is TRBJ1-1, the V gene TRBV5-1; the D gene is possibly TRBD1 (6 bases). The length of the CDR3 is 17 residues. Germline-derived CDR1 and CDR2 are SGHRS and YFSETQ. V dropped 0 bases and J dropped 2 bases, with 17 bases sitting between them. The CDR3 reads CASSLDPGGQFNTEAFF. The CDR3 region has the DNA TGCGCCAGCAGCTTGGATCCGGGGGGCCAATTTAACACTGAAGCTTTCTTT. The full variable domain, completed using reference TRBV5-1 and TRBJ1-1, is KAGVTQTPRYLIKTRGQQVTLSCSPISGHRSVSWYQQTPGQGLQFLFEYFSETQRNKGNFPGRFSGRQFSNSRSEMNVSTLELGDSALYLCASSLDPGGQFNTEAFFGQGTRLTVV.

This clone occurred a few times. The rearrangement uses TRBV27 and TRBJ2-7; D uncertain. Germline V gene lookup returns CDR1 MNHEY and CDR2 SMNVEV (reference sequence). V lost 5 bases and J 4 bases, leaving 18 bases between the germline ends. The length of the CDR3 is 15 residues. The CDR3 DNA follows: TGTGCCAGCAGTCCTTCATCGAACAGCTTTTACGAGCAGTACTTC. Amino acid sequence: CASSPSSNSFYEQYF.